Detailed here is one T cell receptor (beta chain). The CDR3 length is 13 residues. The J segment lost 1 base and the V segment lost 3 bases, leaving 2 bases of the junction unmatched. Germline loops: CDR1 GTSNPN, CDR2 SVGIG (reference sequence). In the original workflow: How many nucleated cells were present was estimated from reference gene primer amplification. Sequencing was performed with immunoSEQ multiplex PCR; in TCRdb, only in-frame clones are kept and a portion is missing. D and trimming were read from the DNA, whereas the V and J calls and clone size are those reported in that table. The sample shows approximately 300,000 clones, about 83% of them seen only once. These data come from a study of blood T cell repertoires in COVID-19. Looking at the study overall: Acute and convalescent COVID-19 specimens originated in the United States, Italy and Spain. Sources were T cells, B-cell-depleted T cells, or PBMCs; the material itself was cDNA or gDNA.

Sequenced material: peripheral blood. The V gene is TRBV30, the J gene TRBJ2-7; TRBD1 matches 8 bases. The receptor was isolated from a woman in her 50s with acute or convalescent COVID-19. The CDR3 region has the DNA TGTGCCTGGAGCGACAGGGGATCCTACGAGCAGTACGTC. As protein: CAWSDRGSYEQYV.